This T cell receptor beta chain was sequenced in a study of vaccination and CD4 T cells after COVID-19. Background on the study: Control cultures, each given a CEFX pool, an HIV-1 Nef pool, or no peptide, were included.

The CDR3 extends over 13 amino acids. V lost 3 bases, J lost 5 bases, and 8 bases lay in between. The treatment: approximately 9-day PBMC culture with coronavirus spike peptide pools or control peptides (ViraFEST assay). PBMC cultures, at two million cells per well, received approximately 9.1 IU/ml IL-2 and roughly 9.4 ug/ml peptide pools. On this clonotype: The target antigen is unknown.

The study sequenced cultured CD4+ T cell DNA using the Oncomine TCR Beta short-read assay. MiXCR, run by TCRdb on the PCR reads, gives a single entry per CDR3 protein. Here the sample spans some 11,000 distinct CDR3 sequences, approximately 58% being singletons. The receptor was isolated from a human donor who had recovered from COVID-19. Source: CD4+ T cells from blood, cultured in vitro, taken before SARS-CoV-2 vaccination. J is TRBJ1-3 and V is TRBV12-3 or TRBV12-4; D is unresolved. The CDR3 here is CASSLRSRNTIYF. Here the CDR3 DNA reads TGTGCCAGCAGTTTGCGAAGCAGAAACACCATATATTTT.